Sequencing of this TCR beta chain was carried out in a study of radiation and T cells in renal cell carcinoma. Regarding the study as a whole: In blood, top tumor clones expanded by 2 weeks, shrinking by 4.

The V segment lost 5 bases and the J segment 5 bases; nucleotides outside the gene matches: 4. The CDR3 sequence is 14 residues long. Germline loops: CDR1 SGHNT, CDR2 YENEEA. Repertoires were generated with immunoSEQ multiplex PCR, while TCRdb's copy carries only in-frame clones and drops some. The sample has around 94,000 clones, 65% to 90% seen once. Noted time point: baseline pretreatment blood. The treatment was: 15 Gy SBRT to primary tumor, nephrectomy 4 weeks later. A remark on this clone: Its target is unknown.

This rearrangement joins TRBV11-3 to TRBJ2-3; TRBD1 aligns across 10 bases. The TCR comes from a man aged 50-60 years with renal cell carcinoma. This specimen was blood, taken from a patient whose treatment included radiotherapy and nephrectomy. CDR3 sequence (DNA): TGTGCCAGCAGCGGACAGGGGGGGGTAGATACGCAGTATTTT. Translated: CASSGQGGVDTQYF.